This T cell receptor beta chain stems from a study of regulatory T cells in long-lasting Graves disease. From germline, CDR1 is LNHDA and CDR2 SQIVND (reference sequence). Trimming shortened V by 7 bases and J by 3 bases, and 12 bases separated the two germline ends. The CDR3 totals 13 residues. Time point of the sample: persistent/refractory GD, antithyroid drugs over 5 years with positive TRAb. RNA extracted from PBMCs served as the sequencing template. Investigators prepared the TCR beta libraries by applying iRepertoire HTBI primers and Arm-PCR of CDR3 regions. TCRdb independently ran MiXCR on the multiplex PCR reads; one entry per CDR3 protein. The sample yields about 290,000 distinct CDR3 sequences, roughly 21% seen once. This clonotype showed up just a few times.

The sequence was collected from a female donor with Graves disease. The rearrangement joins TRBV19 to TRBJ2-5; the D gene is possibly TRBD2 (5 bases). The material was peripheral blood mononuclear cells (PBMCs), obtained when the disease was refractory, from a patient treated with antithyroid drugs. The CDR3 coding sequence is TGTGCCAGTAATGGGCGGGTTAAAGAGACCCAGTACTTC. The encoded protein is CASNGRVKETQYF.